This T cell receptor beta chain is drawn from a study of blood T cells in healthy people across ages (dated by TCRdb to between 2015 and 2016). For context, the study as a whole: In model experiments, template switching captured about one uniquely barcoded TCR beta cDNA molecule for every two T cells. Using deep sequencing normalized with unique cDNA molecular identifiers, the study measured how TCR beta repertoire diversity changes with age. The donors were divided into four age groups: young (average around 16 years), middle-aged (approximately 42), aged (approximately 62) and long-lived (nearly 85). To avoid experimental bias, donors of different ages were spread randomly across the sequencing lanes. Two additional independent replicas of 1 million unique cDNA reads from the same blood draw were analyzed for two donors (one aged 18 to 30 and one aged 80 or older). What the work shows at the level of the full study, not this receptor alone: Estimates of total diversity based on one million sequenced T cells were regarded as lower bounds and as underestimates. The CMV infection status of donors was not known, potentially confounding age-related changes in expanded clonotypes. The long-lived group showed more naive CD4+ T cells, fewer expanded clones and increased TCR diversity than the aged group, suggesting age selection. As age increased, observed TCR beta diversity per million T cells dropped in a roughly linear way, and a significant reduction was already evident by age about 40. Because profiling used bulk unsorted PBMCs, naive and antigen-experienced compartments could not be compared conclusively. There was a strong correlation between observed TCR beta diversity and the percentage of naive T cells measured by flow cytometry.

CDR3 length: 13 amino acids, cysteine to phenylalanine. Of all the DNA, just the CDR3 is kept, 39 bases in frame from base 1. For CDR1 and CDR2, the germline V gene (reference sequence) lists SGHAT and FQDESV. The junction shows trimming of 2 bases on V and 8 bases on J, plus 10 bases between the germline ends. The donors were 40 or so Caucasian individuals from Russia, aged roughly 6 to 90 years, who were systemically healthy. Around 10 milliliters of peripheral blood were collected from each donor into EDTA-treated Vacutainer tubes. Ficoll-Paque density-gradient centrifugation was used to isolate PBMCs, with at least 6.5 million per sample. Trizol reagent was used to extract total RNA from the PBMCs, yielding at least 6 micrograms per sample. The percentages of naive CD45RAhigh/CD27high T cells were determined by flow cytometry on a PBMC aliquot from every donor. This clonotype was counted a single time. What this receptor recognizes is not known. It has no much larger one-base neighbor in the sample; base qualities were not kept. Support from one read is weak.

The library came from 5' RACE. Sequencer: Illumina HiSeq 2500. A second PCR of about 6 to 11 cycles was run with a J-beta primer mix and a sample-barcoded 5' primer. A unique molecular identifier was introduced onto each TCR beta cDNA molecule by a template-switch 5' adaptor carrying 12 random nucleotides. Each sample yielded at least 2.5 million CDR3-containing paired-end reads. First-strand cDNA was synthesized from all RNA with the Mint cDNA synthesis kit, primed by a TRBC-specific oligonucleotide. After uracil-DNA glycosylase treatment, a first 18-cycle PCR used universal primers M1SS and BC2_uni_R on all cDNA. The published analysis was carried out like this. Normalization of each sample was performed by random selection of 1 million high-quality reads, each carrying a distinct molecular identifier. Instead of being binned into consensus sequences, reads with shared molecular identifiers were discarded. MiTCR, run with a Q25 quality threshold and the strictest error-elimination algorithm, handled CDR3 identification, clonotype clustering and error correction. Lower-bound total TCR beta diversity was estimated with a nonparametric unseen species model using Euler transformation. TCRdb reworked the public reads: Q25 trimming with fastp, MiXCR clone assembly, productive beta chains retained. Identical CDR3 proteins give one entry, which carries the most common genes and DNA. What appears here as the V and J calls and clone size reflects TCRdb's work, not the paper's. The sample table shows hundreds of thousands of distinct CDR3 sequences, and around 45% are seen once. The ten largest make up roughly a third of the sample.

The receptor comes from a woman in her fifties or sixties in good health. The sequenced sample consisted of blood. The rearranged segments are TRBV11-1 and TRBJ2-4; the D segment could be TRBD2, given 5 matching bases. In nucleotides, the sequence is TGTGCCAGCAGCTTAACCCTCGGGGACATTCAGTACTTC. Its amino acids are CASSLTLGDIQYF.